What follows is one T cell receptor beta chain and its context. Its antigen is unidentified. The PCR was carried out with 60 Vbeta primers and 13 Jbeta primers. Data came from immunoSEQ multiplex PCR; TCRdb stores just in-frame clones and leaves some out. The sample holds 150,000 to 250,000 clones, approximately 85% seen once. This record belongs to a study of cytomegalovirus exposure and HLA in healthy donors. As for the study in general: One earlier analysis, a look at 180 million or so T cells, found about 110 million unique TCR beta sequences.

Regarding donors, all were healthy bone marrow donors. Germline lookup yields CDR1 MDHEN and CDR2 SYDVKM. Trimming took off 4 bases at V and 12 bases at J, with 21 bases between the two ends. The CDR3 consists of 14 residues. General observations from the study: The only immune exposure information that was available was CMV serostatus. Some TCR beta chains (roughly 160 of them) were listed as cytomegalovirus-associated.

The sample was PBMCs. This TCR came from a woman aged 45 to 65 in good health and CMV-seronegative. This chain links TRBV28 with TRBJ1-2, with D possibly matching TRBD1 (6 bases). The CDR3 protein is CASSSSWDTPSHTF. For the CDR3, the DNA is TGTGCCAGCAGTTCCAGCTGGGACACCCCATCCCACACCTTC.